This TCR beta chain was observed in a study of T cells expressing NK-cell markers. 5'RACE template switching built TCR beta cDNA with unique molecular identifiers. TCRdb processed the 5' RACE reads again and assigns one entry to each CDR3 protein, with no DNA. In total, the table holds 400,000 or so distinct CDR3 sequences. The TCR comes from a woman between 45 and 60 years old in good health. Sequences were obtained from blood T cells: a sorted CD56 or NKG2C T cell subset, CD4+ or CD8+ T cells, or bulk PBMC T cells (not recorded which).

CDR3 region: CARVRAGGTSTDTQYF. The V gene is TRBV7-2, the J gene TRBJ2-3; the TCRdb D gene call, TRBD1, has no DNA to confirm it. The CDR3 is made up of 16 amino acids. CDR1 is SGHTA, CDR2 FQGNSA, per germline.